The 10 T cell receptor beta chains reported below all come from one sample, sequenced in a study of CD8+ T cells in alopecia areata. Regarding treatment: oral pan-JAK inhibitor, 5-10 mg twice daily. Extraction of RNA preceded its reverse transcription into cDNA, which served as the sequencing template. Libraries were prepared by immunoSEQ multiplex PCR; TCRdb keeps only in-frame clonotypes and omits some of them. The sample includes about 180,000 clones, around 51% seen only once; the top ten take around a tenth. The material sequenced was CD8+ T cells sorted from blood, taken at week 52, from a patient treated with tofacitinib. The receptors were sampled from a human donor with alopecia areata.

The CDR3 region is CAWSVLQGETQYF. The CDR3, as DNA: TGTGCCTGGAGTGTACTACAGGGAGAGACCCAGTACTTC. This chain connects TRBV30 to TRBJ2-5; D possibly corresponds to TRBD1 (6 bases). Germline V lookup: CDR1 GTSNPN, CDR2 SVGIG (reference sequence). The CDR3 is made up of 13 amino acids. V lost 0 bases and J lost 4, with 9 bases in between.

J is TRBJ2-5 and V is TRBV30; the match to TRBD2 covers 11 bases. After removal of 1 base from V and 1 base from J, the junction contained 14 bases not matched to a gene. Per the germline V gene, CDR1 is GTSNPN and CDR2 is SVGIG (reference sequence). The CDR3 covers 19 residues. CDR3 in amino acids: CAWSAFLAGGPIRQETQYF. The DNA for the CDR3 is TGTGCCTGGAGTGCCTTTCTAGCGGGGGGACCCATACGCCAAGAGACCCAGTACTTC.

This clone was counted only a few times. The rearrangement links TRBV30 to TRBJ1-4; TRBD1 is a possible D gene (5 bases). V shed 0 bases and J shed 5 bases, with 10 bases lying between them. CDR1 GTSNPN and CDR2 SVGIG come from the germline V gene (reference sequence). CDR3 length: 14 amino acids. CDR3 sequence: CAWSVAGMNEKLFF. CDR3 coding DNA: TGTGCCTGGAGTGTAGCAGGGATGAATGAAAAACTGTTTTTT. The full variable domain, in which reference TRBV30 and TRBJ1-4 provide the parts outside the CDR3, is SQTIHQWPATLVQPVGSPLSLECTVEGTSNPNLYWYRQAAGRGLQLLFYSVGIGQISSEVPQNLSASRPQDRQFILSSKKLLLSDSGFYLCAWSVAGMNEKLFFGSGTQLSVL.

The rearrangement links TRBV27 to TRBJ1-1; 10 bases map to TRBD1. Germline CDR1 and CDR2: MNHEY and SMNVEV (reference sequence). With 4 bases clipped from V and 6 bases from J, the junction kept 5 bases outside the gene matches. The CDR3 runs 14 residues. The CDR3 bases are TGTGCCAGCAGTTACACCGGGACAGGGGCTGAAGCTTTCTTT. This codes for CASSYTGTGAEAFF.

Points on this clone: The germline gene is not matched at one end of the junction; a read error may be the cause. Other DNA sequences in this sample translate to the same CDR3. The chain has TRBV29-1 and TRBJ2-7; TRBD2 matches 8 bases. The CDR3 is 13 residues long. Germline lookup yields CDR1 SQVTM and CDR2 ANQGSEA. The CDR3 region has the DNA TGCAGCGTTGTTAGCGGGGACTCCTATGAGCAGTACTTC. Translated: CSVVSGDSYEQYF.

The CDR3 DNA reads as TGTGCCAGCAGCGGTGACAGAGCTGGAAACACCATATATTTT. It specifies CASSGDRAGNTIYF. The chain has TRBV9 and TRBJ1-3; TRBD1 is a possible D gene (5 bases). Germline CDR1 and CDR2: SGDLS and YYNGEE. V was pared by 3 bases and J by 2 bases, with 9 bases between. The CDR3 is 14 residues long. Combining the CDR3 with reference TRBV9 and TRBJ1-3 gives the whole variable domain DSGVTQTPKHLITATGQRVTLRCSPRSGDLSVYWYQQSLDQGLQFLIQYYNGEERAKGNILERFSAQQFPDLHSELNLSSLELGDSALYFCASSGDRAGNTIYFGEGSWLTVV.

In its sample, this clone was seen a few times. V and J are TRBV7-9 and TRBJ2-1; D possibly uses TRBD1 or TRBD2 (6 bases each). The CDR3 length is 14 residues. Germline V gene data show CDR1 as SEHNR and CDR2 as FQNEAQ (reference sequence). Between the trimmed V and J ends, which lost 8 bases and 3 bases, there was a span of 14 bases. As DNA, the CDR3 is TGTGCCAGCGTCCTTGAGGGGGGCTACAATGAGCAGTTCTTC. Its translation is CASVLEGGYNEQFF.

The chain uses TRBV13 and TRBJ2-7; 8 bases agree with TRBD2. Germline CDR1 is PRHDT and CDR2 is FYEKMQ (reference sequence). CDR3 size: 14 residues. Germline trimming cut 5 bases from V and 3 bases from J; bases unmatched to any gene: 6. DNA of the CDR3: TGTGCCAGCAGCACCGGGGGGGCCCTCTACGAGCAGTACTTC. As protein: CASSTGGALYEQYF.

The chain joins TRBV5-4 to TRBJ2-5; maybe TRBD1 (5 bases). Trimming removed 5 bases from V and 1 base from J, with 12 bases in between. The CDR3 is 14 amino acids. Germline loops: CDR1 SGHNT, CDR2 YYREEE (reference sequence). CDR3 DNA sequence: TGTGCCAGCAGTCCAGGGCAGCTCCAAGAGACCCAGTACTTC. Protein sequence: CASSPGQLQETQYF.

This clone was counted between two and nine times. The chain employs TRBV30 and TRBJ1-1; D is undetermined. Trimming took off 5 bases at V and 0 bases at J, with 4 bases between the two ends. Germline V gene data show CDR1 as GTSNPN and CDR2 as SVGIG (reference sequence). The CDR3 totals 11 residues. The CDR3 coding sequence is TGTGCCTGGGATATGAACACTGAAGCTTTCTTT. It codes for CAWDMNTEAFF.